The 4 T cell receptor beta chains given below trace back to one sample, sequenced in a study of OX40 agonist ivuxolimab in advanced cancers. Here immunoSEQ multiplex PCR was the method, and the copy in TCRdb shows in-frame clones only, minus some. The sample has about 73,000 clones; around 90% are singletons. Sequenced material: CD4+ or CD8+ T cells sorted from blood, taken in a trial of the OX40 agonist ivuxolimab. These receptors all stem from an adult with an advanced solid tumor such as melanoma, head and neck, liver or kidney cancer.

The chain links TRBV11-2 to TRBJ2-1; D may be TRBD1 or TRBD2 (6 bases each). Trimming took off 3 bases at V and 1 base at J, with 10 bases between the two ends. Germline V gene sequence: CDR1 SGHAT, CDR2 FQNNGV. The length of the CDR3 is 15 residues. The CDR3 region is CASSFRRGSYNEQFF. In nucleotides, the CDR3 is TGTGCCAGCAGCTTTCGGAGGGGGTCCTACAATGAGCAGTTCTTC.

The rearrangement links TRBV11-2 to TRBJ2-3; maybe TRBD2 (6 bases). CDR1 is SGHAT, CDR2 FQNNGV, per germline. V was pared by 8 bases and J by 2 bases, with 17 bases between. CDR3 size: 15 residues. CDR3 sequence (DNA): TGTGCCAGCTCCTCAGGGCGGGGAGCCACAGATACGCAGTATTTT. This sequence encodes CASSSGRGATDTQYF.

This clone has a single count. The chain is built from TRBV5-1 and TRBJ1-1, with D perhaps matching TRBD1 (6 bases). This CDR3 comprises 15 residues. Germline V lookup: CDR1 SGHRS, CDR2 YFSETQ. Trimming shortened V by 4 bases and J by 4 bases, and 17 bases separated the two germline ends. The CDR3 nucleotides are TGCGCCAGCAGCGGGGGGTACAGGGCGGGCACTGAAGCTTTCTTT. Translation: CASSGGYRAGTEAFF.

The V and J genes are TRBV9 and TRBJ2-1, with 16 positions matching TRBD2. Germline trimming cut 7 bases from V and 7 bases from J; bases unmatched to any gene: 5. Germline CDR1 and CDR2: SGDLS and YYNGEE. The CDR3 is 15 residues long. The DNA for the CDR3 is TGTGCCAGCGGGACTAGCGGGAGGGCCGAGAATGAGCAGTTCTTC. Translation: CASGTSGRAENEQFF.